This T cell receptor (beta chain) was sequenced in a study of cytomegalovirus exposure and HLA in healthy donors. General study findings and limits: In vitro work confirmed that a few CMV-associated chains recognize CMV antigens. Among TCR beta chains, those listed as cytomegalovirus-associated numbered around 180. Whilst most TCR sequences proved rare, a subset of public TCRs occurred across many donors.

The V end lost 1 base, the J end lost 0 bases, and 7 bases lay between the germline ends. This CDR3 contains 15 residues. In germline, CDR1 is SGHAT, CDR2 FQNNGV. Only in-frame clones appear in the TCRdb table, and some are missing; sequencing was by immunoSEQ multiplex PCR. The table lists some 130,000 clones, 70% to 85% of them singletons. With respect to this clone: Its specificity is not known.

The chain employs TRBV11-2 and TRBJ1-3; no definite D call. The TCR originated in a man under 40 in good health and CMV-seropositive. The specimen was PBMCs. The CDR3 DNA reads as TGTGCCAGCAGCTTAGGGGCCTACTCTGGAAACACCATATATTTT. This sequence encodes CASSLGAYSGNTIYF.